The T cell receptor (beta chain) under discussion was sequenced for a study of cytomegalovirus exposure and HLA in healthy donors. PCR employed 60 Vbeta and 13 Jbeta primers. Sequencing used immunoSEQ multiplex PCR; TCRdb keeps in-frame clones, though not all of them. The profile shows about 140,000 clones, roughly 79% of them singletons. This sequence was found in an older woman in good health and CMV-seropositive. Material for sequencing was PBMCs.

The CDR3 bases are TGCAGCGTTGATACCCAGGGAAACGAGCAGTACTTC. Its protein product is CSVDTQGNEQYF. J is TRBJ2-5 and V is TRBV29-1, with a possible D match to TRBD1 (5 bases). With the DNA end fitting TRBJ2-7 better, the J assignment may be wrong. Germline V gene data show CDR1 as SQVTM and CDR2 as ANQGSEA. The CDR3 is 12 amino acids.